A selection of T cell receptor beta chains follows, all from one sample in a study of shared T cell receptors in the human thymus. The assay was immunoSEQ multiplex PCR, and TCRdb's table has in-frame clones only and misses some. The table records 500,000 to 750,000 clones, around nine tenths of them present only once. The same data also contributed to another study, on human thymus T cells.

Source material: thymocytes. These receptors all come from a boy in the first two years of life with a congenital heart defect. The conserved cysteine and the conserved F or W are not part of the CDR3 here. Each record gives: V gene, J gene, CDR3 protein.

>TRBV4-2|TRBJ2-2
ASSQSGDRATGELF
>TRBV7-2|TRBJ2-5
ASSRRTRETQY
>TRBV11-2|TRBJ2-3
ASSPRVRGQDTQY
>TRBV2|TRBJ2-2
ASSARAGELF
>TRBV15|TRBJ1-4
ATKPTPSGLGEKLF
>TRBV30|TRBJ2-7
AWSAVPGLAGGPHEQY
>TRBV4-1|TRBJ2-1
ASSRSYVGGGEQF
>TRBV25-1|TRBJ1-6
ASSGQGGSPLH
>TRBV5-4|TRBJ2-3
ATGISDTQY
>TRBV6-6|TRBJ2-7
ASSSGHDGAPYEQY
>TRBV4-3|TRBJ2-7
ASSPREGNHIYEQY
>TRBV5-1|TRBJ2-1
ASSWTSGSPYNEQF
>TRBV9|TRBJ1-2
ASSPRFGEIYGYT
>TRBV5-1|TRBJ2-5
ASSPWSSQTQY
>TRBV5-1|TRBJ2-1
ASSGGSSGRDNEQF
>TRBV4-1|TRBJ2-7
ASSQGGPAGVGSYEQY
>TRBV25-1|TRBJ2-7
ASLQGYEQY
>TRBV4-2|TRBJ2-3
AIKGGTDTQY
>TRBV20-1|TRBJ2-7
SARDQYEQY
>TRBV19|TRBJ2-7
ASSITTSRPYEQY
>TRBV5-1|TRBJ1-1
ASSRVMNTEAF
>TRBV4-3|TRBJ2-1
ASSRAGGLEQF
>TRBV9|TRBJ2-1
ASSAEGQPYNEQF
>TRBV30|TRBJ2-1
AWVAGLPYNEQF
>TRBV19|TRBJ2-5
ASSIPPQETQY
>TRBV5-1|TRBJ2-7
ASSLVEDRGPGEQY
>TRBV10-3|TRBJ1-2
AISESPYRGLIGYT
>TRBV7-6|TRBJ2-5
ASSLNPGGYQETQY
>TRBV7-8|TRBJ2-7
ASSPTSGKAVASYEQY
>TRBV7-8|TRBJ2-1
ASSPPRGTTHYNEQF
>TRBV6-6|TRBJ2-7
ASTVDGNSYEQY
>TRBV7-3|TRBJ2-1
ASSLKGRRESYNEQF
>TRBV10-1|TRBJ2-7
ASSEHRQGSYEQY
>TRBV23-1|TRBJ2-7
ASSQSTASYEQY
>TRBV21-1|TRBJ2-2
ASSKQREPARPTTGELF
>TRBV30|TRBJ2-7
AWSGGEGEQY
>TRBV21-1|TRBJ2-1
ASSKAFDGRDEQF
>TRBV9|TRBJ1-5
ASSVGKGNQPQH
>TRBV7-8|TRBJ2-6
ASSLNVDSGANVLT
>TRBV28|TRBJ2-1
ASSYVWREGSYNEQF
>TRBV27|TRBJ2-7
ASSLRREGLHEQY
>TRBV7-2|TRBJ2-3
ASSLAGGGPADTQY
>TRBV10-3|TRBJ1-1
AISNRVNTEAF
>TRBV5-1|.
ASSLAGGIGHEQY
>TRBV27|TRBJ2-3
ASSLSSGDTQY
>TRBV23-1|TRBJ2-7
ASPDRGSPYEQY
>TRBV7-9|TRBJ1-3
ASSFRQGNTIY
>TRBV28|TRBJ1-3
ASSPGCGNTIY
>TRBV12-5|TRBJ2-2
ASGLVTLAFGELF
>TRBV4-3|TRBJ1-1
ASRPKAGQGTEAF
>TRBV6-6|TRBJ2-5
ATTGPPRGETQY
>TRBV9|TRBJ2-3
ASSAQGLAAHTDTQY
>TRBV10-2|TRBJ2-5
ASSVACGQGETQY
>TRBV4-3|TRBJ2-6
ASSPRGQQTSGANVLT
>TRBV5-8|TRBJ1-2
ASSPAGTGGDYGYT
>TRBV28|TRBJ2-7
ASSALGTGFEQY
>TRBV5-1|TRBJ2-2
ASSLRPGLHLKDTGELF
>TRBV25-1|TRBJ1-2
ASKPGHNYGYT
>TRBV7-8|TRBJ2-3
ASSLSILRADTQY